The subject of this entry is one T cell receptor beta chain. Its specificity is unknown. Sequencing used immunoSEQ multiplex PCR; TCRdb keeps in-frame clones, though not all of them. The repertoire has fewer than 55,000 clones, about 80% of them found once; the top ten carry 15% to 20%. This entry comes from a study of PD-1 blockade in classical Hodgkin lymphoma. Sample time point: cycle 4 day 1 (C4D1), after less than 7 weeks of nivolumab. Each patient relapsed following autologous stem cell transplantation, and prior brentuximab vedotin exposure differed. Notes on the study in general: When nivolumab was started under 1 year after ASCT, patients were excluded. Newly diagnosed patients reportedly had lower baseline TCR diversity than healthy donors. A significant rise in TCR diversity by C4D1 was seen for CD4+ but not CD8+ cells.

This clonotype originated in a human donor with classical Hodgkin lymphoma. Specimen: peripheral blood mononuclear cells (PBMCs), collected before the fourth cycle of nivolumab.

The CDR3 bases are TGTGCCACTGGTGGGGACTTCGGTGAGCAGTTCTTC. Its protein product is CATGGDFGEQFF. This chain links TRBV7-2 with TRBJ2-1; possibly TRBD2 for D (6 bases). The CDR3 runs to 12 residues. Per germline, CDR1 SGHTA and CDR2 FQGNSA. Deletions cut 10 bases from V and 9 bases from J, with 16 bases between.